The clone carrying this T cell receptor beta chain has more than one count but fewer than ten. As every portion of the isolated RNA was reverse transcribed, the sequencing read expressed TCRB transcripts. Measured with immunoSEQ multiplex PCR; TCRdb has only the in-frame clones, and not every one. The data show hundreds of thousands of clones, 30% seen once. This sample was included in a study of beta chain features in type 1 diabetes. The CDR3 extends over 16 amino acids. CDR1 SGHNT and CDR2 YYREEE come from the germline V gene (reference sequence). The germline V and J ends were trimmed by 0 bases and 5 bases, with 15 bases remaining between them.

The sequence was collected from a man younger than 30 in good health. The chain joins TRBV5-4 to TRBJ2-1; D not resolved. The sequenced sample was naive CD4+ T cells from blood. The CDR3 spells CASSLGVTRQNNEQFF. The CDR3 bases are TGTGCCAGCAGCTTGGGCGTGACTCGCCAAAACAATGAGCAGTTCTTC. Using reference TRBV5-4 and TRBJ2-1 for the parts outside the CDR3, the full variable domain is ETGVTQSPTHLIKTRGQQVTLRCSSQSGHNTVSWYQQALGQGPQFIFQYYREEENGRGNFPPRFSGLQFPNYSSELNVNALELDDSALYLCASSLGVTRQNNEQFFGPGTRLTVL.